What follows describes a single TCR beta chain. The CDR3 runs to 11 residues. CDR1 is SGHNT, CDR2 YENEEA, per germline. V was pared by 3 bases and J by 7 bases, with 7 bases between. The source of the sample is a study of cytomegalovirus exposure and HLA in healthy donors. A multiplex PCR was run with 60 Vbeta primers and 13 Jbeta primers. Original analysis: Later, an analysis found tens of millions of unique TCR beta chains, and some 10 million of these were shared. TCRdb's copy holds only in-frame clones and misses some; the assay was immunoSEQ multiplex PCR. The DNA was the basis for D and trimming; V, J and clone size are from that table. The table records around 180,000 clones, 84% of them present only once.

The chain joins TRBV11-3 to TRBJ2-7, with a weak D call TRBD2 (6 bases). The source material was PBMCs. The clonotype was recovered from a man younger than 30 in good health and CMV-seronegative. The DNA for the CDR3 is TGTGCCAGCAGCTTGCTAGCGGAGCAGTACTTC. The encoded protein is CASSLLAEQYF.